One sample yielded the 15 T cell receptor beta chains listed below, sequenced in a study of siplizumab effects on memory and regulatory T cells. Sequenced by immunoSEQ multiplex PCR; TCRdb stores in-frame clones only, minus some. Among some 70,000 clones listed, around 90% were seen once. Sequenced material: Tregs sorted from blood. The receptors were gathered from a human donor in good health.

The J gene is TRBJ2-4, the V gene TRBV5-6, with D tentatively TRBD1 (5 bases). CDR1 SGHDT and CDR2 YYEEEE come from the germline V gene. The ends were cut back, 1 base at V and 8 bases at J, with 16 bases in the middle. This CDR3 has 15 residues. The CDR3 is CASSLHTFGADIQYF. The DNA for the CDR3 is TGTGCCAGCAGCTTGCACACGTTTGGGGCGGACATTCAGTACTTC.

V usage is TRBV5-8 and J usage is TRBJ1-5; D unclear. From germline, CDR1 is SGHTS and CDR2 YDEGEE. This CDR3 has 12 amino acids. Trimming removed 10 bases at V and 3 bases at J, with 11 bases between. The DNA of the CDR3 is TGTGCCGGCGGAGGAATCAATCAGCCCCAGCATTTT. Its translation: CAGGGINQPQHF.

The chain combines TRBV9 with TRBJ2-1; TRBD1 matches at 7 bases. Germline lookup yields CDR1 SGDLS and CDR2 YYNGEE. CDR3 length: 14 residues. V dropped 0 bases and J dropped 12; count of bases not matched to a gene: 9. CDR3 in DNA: TGTGCCAGCAGCGTAGGGACAGGCCTACGTGGGCAGTTCTTC. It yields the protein CASSVGTGLRGQFF.

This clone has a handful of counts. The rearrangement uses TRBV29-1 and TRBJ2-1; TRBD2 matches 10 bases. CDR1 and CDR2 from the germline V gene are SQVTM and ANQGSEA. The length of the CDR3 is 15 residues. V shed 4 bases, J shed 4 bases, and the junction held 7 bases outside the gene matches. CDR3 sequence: CSVAGTSGTYNEQFF. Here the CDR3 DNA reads TGCAGCGTTGCTGGAACTAGCGGGACGTACAATGAGCAGTTCTTC.

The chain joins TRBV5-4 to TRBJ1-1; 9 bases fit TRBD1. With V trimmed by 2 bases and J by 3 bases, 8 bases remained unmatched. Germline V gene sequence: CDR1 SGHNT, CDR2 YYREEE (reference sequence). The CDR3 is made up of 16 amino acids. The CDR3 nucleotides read TGTGCCAGCAGCTTCCCAGGGACAGGGAGGCACACTGAAGCTTTCTTT. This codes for CASSFPGTGRHTEAFF.

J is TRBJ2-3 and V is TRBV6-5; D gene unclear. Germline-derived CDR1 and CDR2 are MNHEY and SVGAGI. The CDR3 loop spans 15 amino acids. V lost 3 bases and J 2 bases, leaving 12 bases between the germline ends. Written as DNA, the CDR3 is TGTGCCAGCAGTTATAACCGACCCTCCACAGATACGCAGTATTTT. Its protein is CASSYNRPSTDTQYF.

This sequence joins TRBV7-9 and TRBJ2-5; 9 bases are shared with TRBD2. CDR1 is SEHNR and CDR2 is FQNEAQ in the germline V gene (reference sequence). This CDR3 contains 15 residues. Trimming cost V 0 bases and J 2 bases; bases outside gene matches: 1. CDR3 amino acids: CASSLASGRQETQYF. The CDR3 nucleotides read TGTGCCAGCAGCTTAGCCAGCGGGAGGCAAGAGACCCAGTACTTC.

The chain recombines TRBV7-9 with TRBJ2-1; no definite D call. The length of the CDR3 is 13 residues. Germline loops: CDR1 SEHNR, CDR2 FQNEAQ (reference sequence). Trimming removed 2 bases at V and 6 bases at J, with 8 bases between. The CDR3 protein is CASSLRVFNEQFF. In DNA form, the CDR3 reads TGTGCCAGCAGCTTACGTGTATTCAATGAGCAGTTCTTC.

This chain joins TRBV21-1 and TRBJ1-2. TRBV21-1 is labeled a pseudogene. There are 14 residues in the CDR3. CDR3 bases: TGTGCCAGCAGGAGGAGGAGGGGACTCTATGGCTACACCTTC. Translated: CASRRRRGLYGYTF.

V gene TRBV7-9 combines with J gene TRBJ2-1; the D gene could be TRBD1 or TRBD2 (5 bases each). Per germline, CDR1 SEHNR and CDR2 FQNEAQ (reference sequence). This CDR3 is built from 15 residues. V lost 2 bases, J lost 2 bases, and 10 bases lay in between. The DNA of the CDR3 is TGTGCCAGCAGCTTACGAGGGGTTACCTACAATGAGCAGTTCTTC. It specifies CASSLRGVTYNEQFF. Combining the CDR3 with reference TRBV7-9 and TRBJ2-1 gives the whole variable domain DTGVSQNPRHKITKRGQNVTFRCDPISEHNRLYWYRQTLGQGPEFLTYFQNEAQLEKSRLLSDRFSAERPKGSFSTLEIQRTEQGDSAMYLCASSLRGVTYNEQFFGPGTRLTVL.

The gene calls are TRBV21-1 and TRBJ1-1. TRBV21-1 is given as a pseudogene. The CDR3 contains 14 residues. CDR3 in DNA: TGTGCCAGCAGCATATACCCTCTAGGAACTGAAGCTTTCTTT. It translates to CASSIYPLGTEAFF.

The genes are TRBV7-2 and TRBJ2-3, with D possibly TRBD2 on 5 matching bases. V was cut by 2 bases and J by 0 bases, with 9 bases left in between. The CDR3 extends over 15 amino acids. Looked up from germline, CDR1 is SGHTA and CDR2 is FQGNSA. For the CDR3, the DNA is TGTGCCAGCAGCTTACGGGGAGTGAGCACAGATACGCAGTATTTT. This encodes CASSLRGVSTDTQYF.

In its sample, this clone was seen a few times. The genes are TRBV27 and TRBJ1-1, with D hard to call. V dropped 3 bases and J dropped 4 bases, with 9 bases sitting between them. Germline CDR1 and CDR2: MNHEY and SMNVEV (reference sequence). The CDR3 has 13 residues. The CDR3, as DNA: TGTGCCAGCAGTTTCTATGGTTTCACTGAAGCTTTCTTT. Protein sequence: CASSFYGFTEAFF.

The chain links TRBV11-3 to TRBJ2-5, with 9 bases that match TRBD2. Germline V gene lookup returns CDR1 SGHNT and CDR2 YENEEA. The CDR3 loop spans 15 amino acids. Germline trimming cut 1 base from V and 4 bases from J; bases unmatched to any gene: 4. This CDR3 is CASSLVSGSGETQYF. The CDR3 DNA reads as TGTGCCAGCAGCTTAGTTAGCGGGAGCGGAGAGACCCAGTACTTC.

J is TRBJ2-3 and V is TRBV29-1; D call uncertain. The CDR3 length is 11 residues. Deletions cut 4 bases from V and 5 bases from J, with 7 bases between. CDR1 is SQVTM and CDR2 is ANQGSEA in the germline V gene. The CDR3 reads CSVVEVDTQYF. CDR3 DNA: TGCAGCGTTGTGGAAGTAGATACGCAGTATTTT.